These T cell receptor beta chains were read from a single sample in a study of blood T cell repertoires in COVID-19. TCRdb's copy holds only in-frame clones and misses some; the assay was immunoSEQ multiplex PCR. Of roughly 220,000 clones in the sample, around 81% were seen once. Sequenced sample: peripheral blood. The receptors originated from a woman between 65 and 79 years old with acute or convalescent COVID-19. The CDR3 runs from the conserved cysteine through the conserved F or W. The order of the fields is CDR3 DNA, CDR3 protein, clone size, V gene, J gene, D gene. D genes are given only for firm matches. Clone size, where shown, is once, few, many, or a class for clones that have expanded.

CDR3 DNA: TGTGCCAGCAGTTTACGGTGGCAGGGGTGGGGCTACACCTTC
CDR3 protein: CASSLRWQGWGYTF
clone size: .
V gene: TRBV27
J gene: TRBJ1-2
D gene: .

CDR3 DNA: TGTGCCAGCAGCCCCAGAAGGACAGGGGGCTTCAGTTCCTATAATTCACCCCTCCACTTT
CDR3 protein: CASSPRRTGGFSSYNSPLHF
clone size: .
V gene: TRBV4-2
J gene: TRBJ1-6
D gene: TRBD1

CDR3 DNA: TGTGCCAGCAAGTACTTAAGCTCCTACGAGCAGTACTTC
CDR3 protein: CASKYLSSYEQYF
clone size: .
V gene: TRBV12-3/TRBV12-4
J gene: TRBJ2-7
D gene: .

CDR3 DNA: TGTGCCAGCAGCTTGGGCAGGGGTCTAGGAAATTCACCCCTCCACTTT
CDR3 protein: CASSLGRGLGNSPLHF
clone size: .
V gene: TRBV5-4
J gene: TRBJ1-6
D gene: .

CDR3 DNA: TGCAGCGTTGAGACCCGCGGGAAGGAGCAGTTCTTC
CDR3 protein: CSVETRGKEQFF
clone size: .
V gene: TRBV29-1
J gene: TRBJ2-1
D gene: .

CDR3 DNA: TGCAGTGCTAGTGGGCCGATTAATGAAAAACTGTTTTTT
CDR3 protein: CSASGPINEKLFF
clone size: .
V gene: TRBV20-1
J gene: TRBJ1-4
D gene: .

CDR3 DNA: TGTGCCAGCAGCCAAGATCGGGGGATCGGGAATCAGCCCCAGCATTTT
CDR3 protein: CASSQDRGIGNQPQHF
clone size: .
V gene: TRBV3-1/TRBV3-2
J gene: TRBJ1-5
D gene: .

CDR3 DNA: TGTGCCAGCAGTCGACAGGGGGTCCGCCCTAATCAGCCCCAGCATTTT
CDR3 protein: CASSRQGVRPNQPQHF
clone size: .
V gene: TRBV6-6
J gene: TRBJ1-5
D gene: TRBD1

CDR3 DNA: TGTGCCAGCACTGGACAGGGGGGAACTGAAGCTTTCTTT
CDR3 protein: CASTGQGGTEAFF
clone size: .
V gene: TRBV2
J gene: TRBJ1-1
D gene: TRBD1

CDR3 DNA: TGTGCCAGCAGTTACCAGGAAGGGGGCTATGGCTACACCTTC
CDR3 protein: CASSYQEGGYGYTF
clone size: .
V gene: TRBV6-5
J gene: TRBJ1-2
D gene: .

CDR3 DNA: TGTGCCAGCAGGTCTCCGGGACAGATTTCCTATGGCTACACCTTC
CDR3 protein: CASRSPGQISYGYTF
clone size: .
V gene: TRBV28
J gene: TRBJ1-2
D gene: TRBD1

CDR3 DNA: TGCGCCAGCAGCCAAGATCAGGGGAAACGCAATCAGCCCCAGCATTTT
CDR3 protein: CASSQDQGKRNQPQHF
clone size: .
V gene: TRBV4-1
J gene: TRBJ1-5
D gene: .

CDR3 DNA: TGCGCCAGCAGCGTAGAGGGATTCATGACCGGGGAGCTGTTTTTT
CDR3 protein: CASSVEGFMTGELFF
clone size: .
V gene: TRBV5-1
J gene: TRBJ2-2
D gene: .

CDR3 DNA: TGTGCCAGCAGCCATGTTTTTAGCGGGACCTCCCTCCGCACAGATACGCAGTATTTT
CDR3 protein: CASSHVFSGTSLRTDTQYF
clone size: .
V gene: TRBV3-1/TRBV3-2
J gene: TRBJ2-3
D gene: TRBD2

CDR3 DNA: TGTGCCAGCTCAATCCTACCGGGACTTAGGTCGAATGAGCAGTTCTTC
CDR3 protein: CASSILPGLRSNEQFF
clone size: .
V gene: TRBV18
J gene: TRBJ2-1
D gene: .

CDR3 DNA: TGTGCCAGCAGAGTTACAGGGGGGGAGGAAGAGACCCAGTACTTC
CDR3 protein: CASRVTGGEEETQYF
clone size: .
V gene: TRBV27
J gene: TRBJ2-5
D gene: .

CDR3 DNA: TGTGCCAGCAACAGGGGGCTTCAGCCCCAGCATTTT
CDR3 protein: CASNRGLQPQHF
clone size: .
V gene: TRBV28
J gene: TRBJ1-5
D gene: TRBD1

CDR3 DNA: TGTGCCAGCAGCCCCCAAGCGGGAGGGCCGTATGAGCAGTTCTTC
CDR3 protein: CASSPQAGGPYEQFF
clone size: few
V gene: TRBV3-1/TRBV3-2
J gene: TRBJ2-1
D gene: TRBD2

CDR3 DNA: TGTGCCAGCAGTCTTACAGGGCCCTTCTACGAGCAGTACTTC
CDR3 protein: CASSLTGPFYEQYF
clone size: .
V gene: TRBV27
J gene: TRBJ2-7
D gene: .

CDR3 DNA: TGTGCCAGTAGACCCAGCGGAGCGGGGGGGTACTATGGCTACACCTTC
CDR3 protein: CASRPSGAGGYYGYTF
clone size: .
V gene: TRBV19
J gene: TRBJ1-2
D gene: .

CDR3 DNA: TGTGCCAGCAGCTCAGACCCTAGCTCCTACAATGAGCAGTTCTTC
CDR3 protein: CASSSDPSSYNEQFF
clone size: .
V gene: TRBV5-5
J gene: TRBJ2-1
D gene: .

CDR3 DNA: TGTGCCAGCTCAGTGCTCCCGGGACAGAGGAACACTGAAGCTTTCTTT
CDR3 protein: CASSVLPGQRNTEAFF
clone size: .
V gene: TRBV18
J gene: TRBJ1-1
D gene: TRBD1

CDR3 DNA: TGCGCCAGCAGCTTGGTTCAGGCCAACACTGAAGCTTTCTTT
CDR3 protein: CASSLVQANTEAFF
clone size: once
V gene: TRBV5-1
J gene: TRBJ1-1
D gene: .

CDR3 DNA: TGTGCCAGTAGTATGGGAGGCCAGGGGAACACTGAAGCTTTCTTT
CDR3 protein: CASSMGGQGNTEAFF
clone size: many
V gene: TRBV19
J gene: TRBJ1-1
D gene: .

CDR3 DNA: TGTGCCAGTAGTATCGAACACAGGGGGAACACTGAAGCTTTCTTT
CDR3 protein: CASSIEHRGNTEAFF
clone size: .
V gene: TRBV19
J gene: TRBJ1-1
D gene: TRBD1

CDR3 DNA: TGTGCCTGGAGTAATACAGGGCATGCTGGAAACACCATATATTTT
CDR3 protein: CAWSNTGHAGNTIYF
clone size: .
V gene: TRBV30
J gene: TRBJ1-3
D gene: .

CDR3 DNA: TGTGCCAGCAGTGGGGGGGGCAGGAATGCTTTCTTT
CDR3 protein: CASSGGGRNAFF
clone size: once
V gene: TRBV2
J gene: TRBJ1-1
D gene: .

CDR3 DNA: TGCGCCAGCAGCTTGGGGCTAGCGGGGGCCTCCCAGGGGACCCAGTACTTC
CDR3 protein: CASSLGLAGASQGTQYF
clone size: .
V gene: TRBV5-1
J gene: TRBJ2-5
D gene: TRBD2

CDR3 DNA: TGCAGCGTCAATCCAGGGGGCCGCGGCACTGAAGCTTTCTTT
CDR3 protein: CSVNPGGRGTEAFF
clone size: .
V gene: TRBV29-1
J gene: TRBJ1-1
D gene: TRBD1

CDR3 DNA: TGTGCCAGCAGCTTAACTAGACCCACCGGGGAGCTGTTTTTT
CDR3 protein: CASSLTRPTGELFF
clone size: .
V gene: TRBV11-3
J gene: TRBJ2-2
D gene: .

CDR3 DNA: TGCAGGGGACAACCGAACACTGAAGCTTTCTTT
CDR3 protein: CRGQPNTEAFF
clone size: .
V gene: TRBV20-1
J gene: TRBJ1-1
D gene: .

CDR3 DNA: TGTGCCAGCAGTCCCCCTGGGCAGCAAGAGACCCAGTACTTC
CDR3 protein: CASSPPGQQETQYF
clone size: .
V gene: TRBV27
J gene: TRBJ2-5
D gene: .

CDR3 DNA: TGTGCCACCGGGACTCGAATTACCTACGAGCAGTACTTC
CDR3 protein: CATGTRITYEQYF
clone size: .
V gene: TRBV5-8
J gene: TRBJ2-7
D gene: .

CDR3 DNA: TGTGCCACCAGCAGGGGGCTCGAGAACTTCTACGAGCAGTACTTC
CDR3 protein: CATSRGLENFYEQYF
clone size: .
V gene: TRBV15
J gene: TRBJ2-7
D gene: .

CDR3 DNA: TGTGCCAGCAGCCGCTCCGGACAGGGGGTCCAGCCCCAGCATTTT
CDR3 protein: CASSRSGQGVQPQHF
clone size: few
V gene: TRBV28
J gene: TRBJ1-5
D gene: TRBD1

CDR3 DNA: TGCGCCAGCAGCTTTAGGGGAGGACAGGGTGCATCACCCCTCCACTTT
CDR3 protein: CASSFRGGQGASPLHF
clone size: .
V gene: TRBV5-1
J gene: TRBJ1-6
D gene: TRBD1

CDR3 DNA: TGTGCCAGCAAGCACCAAGCGGGGTACACAGATACGCAGTATTTT
CDR3 protein: CASKHQAGYTDTQYF
clone size: .
V gene: TRBV6-5
J gene: TRBJ2-3
D gene: TRBD2

CDR3 DNA: TGTGCCAGCAGCCAACTAGCGGGAGAGCTCAATGAGCAGTTCTTC
CDR3 protein: CASSQLAGELNEQFF
clone size: .
V gene: TRBV3-1/TRBV3-2
J gene: TRBJ2-1
D gene: TRBD2

CDR3 DNA: TGCGCCAGCAGTCGGGAACCCAATCAGCCCCAGCATTTT
CDR3 protein: CASSREPNQPQHF
clone size: .
V gene: TRBV5-1
J gene: TRBJ1-5
D gene: .

CDR3 DNA: TGTGCCATCAGTCCCCAGGGGGGCTCAGGCGGCTACACCTTC
CDR3 protein: CAISPQGGSGGYTF
clone size: .
V gene: TRBV10-3
J gene: TRBJ1-2
D gene: TRBD1

CDR3 DNA: TGTGCCACCAGTCAACCGACAGGGGTAAACACCGGGGAGCTGTTTTTT
CDR3 protein: CATSQPTGVNTGELFF
clone size: .
V gene: TRBV24-1
J gene: TRBJ2-2
D gene: TRBD1

CDR3 DNA: TGTGCCACCACGGACAGTCAAGAGACCCAGTACTTC
CDR3 protein: CATTDSQETQYF
clone size: .
V gene: TRBV24-1
J gene: TRBJ2-5
D gene: .

CDR3 DNA: TGTGCCAGCATCCAGAGTCGGCAGTCACGAGGAAACATTCAGTACTTC
CDR3 protein: CASIQSRQSRGNIQYF
clone size: .
V gene: TRBV28
J gene: TRBJ2-4
D gene: .

CDR3 DNA: TGTGCCAGCAGCACTCTAGCGGGAGTGGGGGAGCAGTACTTC
CDR3 protein: CASSTLAGVGEQYF
clone size: .
V gene: TRBV7-3
J gene: TRBJ2-7
D gene: TRBD2

CDR3 DNA: TGTGCCAGCAGCCGACTAGCGCGCTCCTACGAGCAGTACTTC
CDR3 protein: CASSRLARSYEQYF
clone size: once
V gene: TRBV27
J gene: TRBJ2-7
D gene: TRBD2

CDR3 DNA: TGTGCCAGCAGCTTGGTTAGGTCGGGGGAGCAGTTCTTC
CDR3 protein: CASSLVRSGEQFF
clone size: .
V gene: TRBV5-4
J gene: TRBJ2-1
D gene: .

CDR3 DNA: TGTGCCAGCAGCCCCTTCGACAGGGCCACCTACAATGAGCAGTTCTTC
CDR3 protein: CASSPFDRATYNEQFF
clone size: .
V gene: TRBV7-8
J gene: TRBJ2-1
D gene: TRBD1

CDR3 DNA: TGCAGCGCTGACCAGGGGGACACTGAAGCTTTCTTT
CDR3 protein: CSADQGDTEAFF
clone size: .
V gene: TRBV29-1
J gene: TRBJ1-1
D gene: TRBD1

CDR3 DNA: TGTGCCAGCAGTACCCGCCGGACAGGGGGGTATCAAGCTTTCTTT
CDR3 protein: CASSTRRTGGYQAFF
clone size: .
V gene: TRBV2
J gene: TRBJ1-1
D gene: TRBD1